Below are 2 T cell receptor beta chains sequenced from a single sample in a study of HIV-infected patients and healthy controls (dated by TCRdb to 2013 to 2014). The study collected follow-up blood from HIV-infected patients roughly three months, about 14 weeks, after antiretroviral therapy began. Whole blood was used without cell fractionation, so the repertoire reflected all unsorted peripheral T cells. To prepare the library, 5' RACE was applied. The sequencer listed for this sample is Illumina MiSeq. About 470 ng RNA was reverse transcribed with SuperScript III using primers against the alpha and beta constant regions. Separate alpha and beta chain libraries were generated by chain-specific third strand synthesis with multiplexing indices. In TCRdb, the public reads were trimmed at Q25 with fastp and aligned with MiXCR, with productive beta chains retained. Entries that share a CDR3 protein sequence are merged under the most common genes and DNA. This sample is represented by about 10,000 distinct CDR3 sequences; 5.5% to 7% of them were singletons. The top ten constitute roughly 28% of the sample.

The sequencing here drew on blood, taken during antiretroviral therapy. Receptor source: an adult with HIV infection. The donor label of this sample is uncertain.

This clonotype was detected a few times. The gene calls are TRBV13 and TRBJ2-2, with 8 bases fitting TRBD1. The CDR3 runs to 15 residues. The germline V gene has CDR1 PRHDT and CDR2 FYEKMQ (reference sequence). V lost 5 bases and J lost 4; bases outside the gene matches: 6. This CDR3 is CASSHGQGSTGELFF. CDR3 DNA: TGTGCCAGCAGCCACGGACAGGGAAGCACCGGGGAGCTGTTTTTT. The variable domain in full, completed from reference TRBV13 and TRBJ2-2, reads AAGVIQSPRHLIKEKRETATLKCYPIPRHDTVYWYQQGPGQDPQFLISFYEKMQSDKGSIPDRFSAQQFSDYHSELNMSSLELGDSALYFCASSHGQGSTGELFFGEGSRLTVL.

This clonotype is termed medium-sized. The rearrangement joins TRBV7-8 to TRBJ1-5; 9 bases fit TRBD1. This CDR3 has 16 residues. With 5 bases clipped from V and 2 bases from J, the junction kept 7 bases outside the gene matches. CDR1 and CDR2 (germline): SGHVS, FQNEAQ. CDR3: CASSTWTGDGNQPQHF. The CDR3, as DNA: TGTGCCAGCAGCACATGGACAGGGGATGGCAATCAGCCCCAGCATTTT.